Relative to its sample, the clone carrying this TCR beta chain is medium-sized. As yet, its antigen is unknown. The germline V gene has CDR1 MDHEN and CDR2 SYDVKM. J lost 7 bases, V lost 4 bases, and 12 bases had no gene match. This CDR3 region has 17 residues. Rearranged V-D-J TRB sequences were amplified with a mixed TRB-A/B primer pool. A single record per CDR3 protein comes from TCRdb applying MiXCR to the multiplex PCR reads. The data show roughly 780 distinct CDR3 sequences, approximately 25% seen once. TCR beta rearrangements were amplified from peripheral blood genomic DNA. These data come from a study of T cell repertoires in aging, cancer and after chemotherapy. Looking at the study overall: Roughly 9.1 million TCR reads were in the whole dataset. Findings of the study overall: In hematological cancer patients, infiltrated lymphoid organs may have impaired thymic emigration or peripheral T cell expansion. Compared with age-matched healthy donors, untreated hematological or solid cancer patients showed higher blood TCR clonality.

The V gene is TRBV28, the J gene TRBJ2-2; 10 positions match TRBD2. The source of this sequence is a human donor with a blood cancer. Sequenced input: blood. The DNA of the CDR3 is TGTGCCAGCAGTTCCCTGGGGAGCGGGAGGGAGGACGGGGAGCTGTTTTTT. It encodes CASSSLGSGREDGELFF.